This section outlines one T cell receptor (beta chain) sequence together with its context. These data are taken from a study of blood T cell repertoires in COVID-19. Germline CDR1 reads LNHDA; CDR2 reads SQIVND (reference sequence). V was shortened by 6 bases and J by 4 bases, with 19 bases between the two germline ends. CDR3 length: 15 amino acids. The repertoire was sequenced with immunoSEQ multiplex PCR; TCRdb's copy has only in-frame clones and lacks some. The sample includes hundreds of thousands of clones, 85% to 90% of them seen just once. This clonotype was obtained from a woman aged 45-60 years with COVID-19, enrolled during active disease. The source material was peripheral blood. This chain joins TRBV19 and TRBJ2-7; possible D gene TRBD2, 6 bases. The CDR3 DNA is TGTGCCAGTAGGCGCCTCTTGGGGGGAGCATACGAGCAGTACTTC. This sequence encodes CASRRLLGGAYEQYF.